The clone carrying this TCR beta chain was picked up one time. With a much larger clone just one base away, this may be a read error. The data were taken from a study of T cell repertoires in cytomegalovirus infection. TCRdb analysed the reads with MiXCR anew, one entry per CDR3 protein. Seen here are 630,000 or so distinct CDR3 sequences, approximately 24% observed once, and the top ten hold around 8%. The CDR3 extends over 15 amino acids. Looked up from germline, CDR1 is SGHTA and CDR2 is FQGTGA. The chain recombines TRBV7-3 with TRBJ1-5, with 7 bases lining up with TRBD1. The sequence was obtained from a human donor in good health (CMV status not recorded). Some clones in this sample may be carry-over from other donors' samples. The sequencing input was CD8+ T cells from PBMCs. CDR3 DNA: TGTGCCAGCAGCCAACGACAGGGCAGGGATCAGCCCCGGCATTTT. This codes for CASSQRQGRDQPRHF.